This is a list of T cell receptor beta chains from one sample in a study of cytomegalovirus exposure and HLA in healthy donors. The protocol was immunoSEQ multiplex PCR, while the TCRdb copy is restricted to in-frame clones and leaves out a portion. Here the sample table reports 150,000 to 200,000 clones. The source material was PBMCs. These receptor sequences come from a man younger than 40 in good health and CMV-seronegative. The CDR3 runs from the conserved cysteine through the conserved F or W. A D gene is named only where the DNA matches it firmly.

J gene,D gene,V gene,CDR3 DNA,CDR3 protein
TRBJ1-2,NA,TRBV28,TGTGCCAGCAGCCCACAACAGGACATGCGCTACACCTTC,CASSPQQDMRYTF
TRBJ2-7,TRBD1,TRBV19,TGTGCCAGTAATACCCACCGACAGGGCACCGAGCAGTACTTC,CASNTHRQGTEQYF
TRBJ2-5,TRBD2,TRBV6-1,TGTGCCAGCAATCGAGCGGGAGGGCCGTTGGAGACCCAGTACTTC,CASNRAGGPLETQYF
TRBJ1-5,TRBD1,TRBV19,TGTGCCAGTAATACAGGGGATCAGCCCCAGCATTTT,CASNTGDQPQHF
TRBJ1-2,NA,TRBV2,TGTGCCAGCGGGTTGGGAGGGTACCACTATGGCTACACCTTC,CASGLGGYHYGYTF
TRBJ1-2,NA,TRBV28,TGTGCCAGCAGATCTAATGGGGCTAGAATCTATGGCTACACCTTC,CASRSNGARIYGYTF
TRBJ1-2,NA,TRBV27,TGTGCCAGCAGTTTAGGGCCGCTGGGCGGCTACACCTTC,CASSLGPLGGYTF
TRBJ2-2,TRBD1,TRBV4-3,TGCGCCAGCAGCCCCCTAAGACAGGGCGTAACCGGGGAGCTGTTTTTT,CASSPLRQGVTGELFF
TRBJ2-1,NA,TRBV20-1,TGCAGTGCTATTCAGGGGGAGCAGTTCTTC,CSAIQGEQFF
TRBJ1-6,TRBD1,TRBV11-3,TGTGCCAGCAGCTTGGGACAGGGTACGGATTCACCCCTCCACTTT,CASSLGQGTDSPLHF
TRBJ2-1,NA,TRBV27,TGTGCCAGCAGTTGGATAAGGGAGACTGAGCAGTTCTTC,CASSWIRETEQFF
TRBJ1-1,NA,TRBV6-4,TGTGCCAGCAGTGACAGGAGGACTCAGTACACTGAAGCTTTCTTT,CASSDRRTQYTEAFF
TRBJ1-1,TRBD1,TRBV27,TGTGCCAGCAGTTTAGACAGGGAGAACACTGAAGCTTTCTTT,CASSLDRENTEAFF
TRBJ2-7,TRBD1,TRBV7-2,TGTGCCAGCAGCTGGGTCACAGGGGGCCGATCCGAGCAGTACTTC,CASSWVTGGRSEQYF
TRBJ2-7,NA,TRBV7-8,TGTGCCAGCAGCTTACGGTCAGGCGGGGACGAGCAGTACTTC,CASSLRSGGDEQYF
TRBJ1-3,TRBD1,TRBV30,TGTGCCTGGAGGGGACAGCATCACTCTGGAAACACCATATATTTT,CAWRGQHHSGNTIYF
TRBJ2-5,NA,TRBV27,TGTGCCAGCAGTCCAACGCCACGGGAGACCCAGTACTTC,CASSPTPRETQYF
TRBJ2-6,TRBD1,TRBV4-3,TGCGCCAGCAGCCAAGAACGACAGGGCTACTCTGGGGCCAACGTCCTGACTTTC,CASSQERQGYSGANVLTF
TRBJ2-5,TRBD1,TRBV19,TGTGCCAGTAGTAGGGGACAGGGACCCCAAGAGACCCAGTACTTC,CASSRGQGPQETQYF
TRBJ2-3,NA,TRBV7-2,TGTGCCAGCACCCACGGACTAACCACAGATACGCAGTATTTT,CASTHGLTTDTQYF
TRBJ2-7,TRBD1,TRBV11-3,TGTGCCAGCAGCGTCGGGACAGGGACCTACGAGCAGTACTTC,CASSVGTGTYEQYF
TRBJ1-2,NA,TRBV6-1,TGTGCCAGCAGACCCGTTGGGCAATCCGCGGGCTACACCTTC,CASRPVGQSAGYTF
TRBJ2-3,TRBD2,TRBV29-1,TGCAGCGTTGACACTAGCGGGGCCCGGTTGTATTTT,CSVDTSGARLYF
TRBJ1-5,TRBD1,TRBV5-8,TGTGCCAGCAGCGCCGGGACAGAAACTAGCAATCAGCCCCAGCATTTT,CASSAGTETSNQPQHF
TRBJ2-5,NA,TRBV5-4,TGTGCCAGCAGCGGACCCGGGGGAAGGAGCGAGTACCAAGAGACCCAGTACTTC,CASSGPGGRSEYQETQYF
TRBJ1-5,NA,TRBV4-1,TGCGCCAGCAGCCACAAGGGGGGGGCCCAGGGCAATCAGCCCCAGCATTTT,CASSHKGGAQGNQPQHF
TRBJ2-1,NA,TRBV5-1,TGCGCCAGCAGCTTGGATACTAGCCCCAATGAGCAGTTCTTC,CASSLDTSPNEQFF
TRBJ2-3,NA,TRBV2,TGTGCCAGCACTCTGCAGGGGCTGAGCACAGATACGCAGTATTTT,CASTLQGLSTDTQYF
TRBJ1-2,NA,TRBV4-3,TGCGCCAGCAGCCAACGGGGGGCGCGGGGCTACACCTTC,CASSQRGARGYTF
TRBJ1-6,TRBD1,TRBV7-9,TGTGCCAGCAGCTTAGGCGGGACAGTTAATTCACCCCTCCACTTT,CASSLGGTVNSPLHF
TRBJ1-2,NA,TRBV7-9,TGTGCCAGCAGCTTAGGGGGACAAGATGGCTACACCTTC,CASSLGGQDGYTF
TRBJ1-3,NA,TRBV28,TGTGCCAGCAGTTCCGGTGCGGGCTCTGGAAACACCATATATTTT,CASSSGAGSGNTIYF
TRBJ2-3,NA,TRBV7-2,TGTGCCAGCAGCCGGACTTTCAGGCGGGTAGCCCGGGCAGGCGATACGCAGTATTTT,CASSRTFRRVARAGDTQYF
TRBJ1-2,NA,TRBV5-6,TGTGCCAGCAGCTTTGGGGGGGCGGATAACTATGGCTACACCTTC,CASSFGGADNYGYTF
TRBJ2-3,TRBD2,TRBV5-1,TGCGCCAGCAGCTTGAGAGTAGAAGCGGGGGGCACAGATACGCAGTATTTT,CASSLRVEAGGTDTQYF
TRBJ2-2,TRBD2,TRBV19,TGTGCCAGTAGTCGGACTAGCGGATACACCGGGGAGCTGTTTTTT,CASSRTSGYTGELFF
TRBJ2-3,TRBD1,TRBV11-3,TGTGCCAGCAGCCCCAGGGACAGGGGAGATACGCAGTATTTT,CASSPRDRGDTQYF